This entry is about one TCR beta chain. The antigen is not known. The source of the sample is a study of vaccination effects on CD4 cells after COVID-19. V shed 4 bases and J 5 bases; nucleotides not matched to a gene: 7. Germline V lookup: CDR1 KGHDR, CDR2 SFDVKD. CDR3 length: 15 residues. Antigen-specific CD4+ T cells were first expanded with viral peptide pools by the ViraFEST assay and only then sequenced. An approximately nine-day culture period preceded the isolation of CD4+ T cells. Absence of prior SARS-CoV-2 infection characterized the vaccine recipients, who showed negative nucleocapsid antibodies. TCRdb's copy holds only in-frame clones and misses some; the assay was immunoSEQ multiplex PCR. The data contain tens of thousands of clones, 79% of them seen just once; the ten biggest clones take up just over 6%.

The chain employs TRBV24-1 and TRBJ2-5; TRBD2 agrees at 9 bases. The source is a human donor who received a COVID-19 vaccine. The source material was CD4+ T cells from PBMCs cultured with HCoV-OC43 spike peptides, sampled before COVID-19 vaccination. Described subset: HCoV-OC43 spike overlapping peptide pool stimulation. The CDR3 DNA is TGTGCCACCAGTGACCGCGGGGGGGCGGGGGAGACCCAGTACTTC. It translates to CATSDRGGAGETQYF.